This T cell receptor (beta chain) was retrieved from a study of cytomegalovirus exposure and HLA in healthy donors. Study observations and caveats: Researchers reported in a later analysis that common viral pathogens appeared linked to several top clusters. A missense variant in DCLRE1C was later tied to TCR beta V- and J-gene trimming.

Primers included in the PCR were 60 Vbeta and 13 Jbeta primers. The method was immunoSEQ multiplex PCR; TCRdb's version includes in-frame clones alone and lacks a portion of them. The profile covers 150,000 to 200,000 clones, with approximately 81% appearing a single time and around 0.26% taken by the ten largest. Healthy bone marrow donors made up the cohort. Per the germline V gene, CDR1 is SGHRS and CDR2 is YFSETQ. Between the trimmed V and J ends, which lost 4 bases and 7 bases, there was a span of 18 bases. This CDR3 is built from 14 residues. Comments on this clone: What it recognizes is unknown.

Sequenced material: PBMCs. This TCR came from a boy younger than 18 in good health and CMV-seronegative. V gene TRBV5-1 combines with J gene TRBJ2-7; D is perhaps TRBD1 (6 bases). The CDR3 DNA follows: TGCGCCAGCAGCCCCATAACAGGGAGACAAGAGCAGTACTTC. This encodes CASSPITGRQEQYF.